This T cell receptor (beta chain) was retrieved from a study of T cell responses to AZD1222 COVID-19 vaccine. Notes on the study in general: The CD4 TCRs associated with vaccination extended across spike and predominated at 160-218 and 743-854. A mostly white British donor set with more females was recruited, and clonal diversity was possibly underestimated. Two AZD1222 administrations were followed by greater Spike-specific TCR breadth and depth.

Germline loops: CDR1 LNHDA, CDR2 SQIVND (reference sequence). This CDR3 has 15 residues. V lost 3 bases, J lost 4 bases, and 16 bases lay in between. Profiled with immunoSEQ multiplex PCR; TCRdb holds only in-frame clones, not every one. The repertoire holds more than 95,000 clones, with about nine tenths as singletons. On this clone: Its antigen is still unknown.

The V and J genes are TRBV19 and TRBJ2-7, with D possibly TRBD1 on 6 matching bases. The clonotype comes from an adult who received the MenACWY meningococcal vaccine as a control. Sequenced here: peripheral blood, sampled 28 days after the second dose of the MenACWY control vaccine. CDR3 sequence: CASSISAGARYEQYF. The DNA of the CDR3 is TGTGCCAGTAGTATCAGTGCAGGGGCGCGGTACGAGCAGTACTTC.